Described below is a single TCR beta chain sequence and its context. The antigen is unknown. The sample is drawn from a study of blood T cells in healthy people across ages. The study, taken as a whole, reports: Estimated diversity across one million T cells was deemed an underestimate.

The germline gives CDR1 MNHEY, CDR2 SVGEGT. V trimming: 6 bases; J trimming: 8 bases; junction bases outside the gene matches: 14. There are 18 residues in the CDR3. It was ten milliliters of peripheral blood that were drawn from each donor. Then a second PCR, running about 7 to 11 cycles, was carried out with a sample-barcoded 5' primer and a J-beta primer mix. MiXCR, run by TCRdb on the 5' RACE reads, gives a single entry per CDR3 protein. The data contain hundreds of thousands of distinct CDR3 sequences, roughly 49% of them seen just once; the ten biggest clones take up around a third. The receptor was derived from a woman aged 60 to 75 in good health. The V gene is TRBV6-2 or TRBV6-3, the J gene TRBJ2-1; 15 bases map to TRBD2. The material sequenced was blood. The CDR3, as DNA: TGTGCCAGCAGCCCACGGACTAGCGGGAGGGCCGTACTATATGAGCAGTTCTTC. Its protein is CASSPRTSGRAVLYEQFF.